This note documents a single TCR beta chain sequence. As handled by the study authors: For nucleated cells, counts were estimated from reference gene primer amplification. The assay was immunoSEQ multiplex PCR, and TCRdb's table has in-frame clones only and misses some. That table furnishes V, J and clone size, whereas the DNA furnished D and trimming. Found here are about 180,000 clones, over 70% of them singletons; the top ten hold around 5.3%. Living in roughly 23 US areas, the participants were between roughly 18 and 89 years of age. Categorization into cohorts depended on clinical history that participants reported. The sample comes from a study of blood T cell repertoires in COVID-19. Study-level background: Sites across the United States, Italy and Spain contributed samples from acute and convalescent COVID-19.

The sample consisted of PBMCs or T cells enriched from blood (not recorded which). This TCR was recovered from a woman between 40 and 50 years old with acute COVID-19.

CDR3 loop: CASSPRADGYTF. The DNA of the CDR3 is TGTGCCAGCTCACCCAGGGCTGACGGCTACACCTTC. The chain couples TRBV18 to TRBJ1-2, with D possibly being TRBD1 (5 bases). This CDR3 is built from 12 residues. Germline V gene data show CDR1 as KGHSH and CDR2 as LQKENI. Trimming stripped 3 bases from V and 8 bases from J, with 10 bases between.